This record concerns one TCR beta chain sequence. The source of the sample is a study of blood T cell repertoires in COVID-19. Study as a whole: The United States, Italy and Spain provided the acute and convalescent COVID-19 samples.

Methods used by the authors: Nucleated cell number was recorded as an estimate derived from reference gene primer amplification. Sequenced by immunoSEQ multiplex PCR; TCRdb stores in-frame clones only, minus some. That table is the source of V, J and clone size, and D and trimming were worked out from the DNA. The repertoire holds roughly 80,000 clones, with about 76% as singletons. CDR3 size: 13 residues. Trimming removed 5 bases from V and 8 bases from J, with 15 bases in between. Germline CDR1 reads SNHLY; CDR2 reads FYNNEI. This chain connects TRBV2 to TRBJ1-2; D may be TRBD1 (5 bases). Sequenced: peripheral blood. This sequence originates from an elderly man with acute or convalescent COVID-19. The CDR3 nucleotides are TGTGCCAGCAGTCGGGACTTCTCGTGGGGCTACACCTTC. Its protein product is CASSRDFSWGYTF.